This TCR beta chain was profiled in a study of a mutant IDH1 vaccine in newly diagnosed glioma. Across the study: Patients' prior therapy spanned radiotherapy, temozolomide, or both; most underwent both. Study conclusions and caveats: Pseudoprogression seemed unrelated to changes in top peripheral T cell clonotypes.

Points on this clone: The antigen is unknown.

The time point here: baseline, week 1 (first vaccination visit). Treatment meaning: pre-vaccination baseline after standard-of-care therapy. New astrocytomas of WHO grade 3 or 4 that were IDH1-mutant and ATRX-lost were found in the donors. Sequenced by immunoSEQ multiplex PCR; TCRdb stores in-frame clones only, minus some. The table includes about 16,000 clones, approximately 90% detected once. CDR1 and CDR2 from the germline V gene are SEHNR and FQNEAQ (reference sequence). V dropped 0 bases and J dropped 3; count of bases not matched to a gene: 9. This CDR3 has 17 residues. The chain links TRBV7-9 to TRBJ2-7; 9 bases line up with TRBD1. Sample: PBMCs, taken from a glioma patient treated with radiotherapy, temozolomide or both. This receptor was obtained from a woman aged 40 to 50 with glioma. Some clones in this sample may be carry-over from other donors' samples. CDR3 nucleotides: TGTGCCAGCAGCTTAGCTCACCCGGGACAGGGACACTACGAGCAGTACTTC. Translation: CASSLAHPGQGHYEQYF.